Each of the 10 T cell receptor beta chains below was sequenced from the same sample in a study of regulatory T cells in long-lasting Graves disease. Described time point: newly diagnosed GD, antithyroid drugs for less than 3 months. PBMCs provided the RNA from which the TCR library was made. To make TCR beta libraries, researchers used iRepertoire HTBI primers and Arm-PCR of CDR3 regions. TCRdb passed the multiplex PCR reads through MiXCR, listing each CDR3 protein once. Found here are about 220,000 distinct CDR3 sequences, approximately 18% of them singletons; the top ten hold approximately 10%. The same sample was also used in a study of T cells in Graves' hyperthyroidism and ophthalmopathy.

Sequenced here: peripheral blood mononuclear cells (PBMCs), sampled at new diagnosis, from a patient treated with antithyroid drugs. These receptors were collected from a woman aged 25 to 45 with Graves disease.

This clonotype was seen ten or more times. The chain employs TRBV20-1 and TRBJ1-6; the D is unclear. The V gene lost 6 bases and the J gene lost 5 bases, with 14 bases spanning the gap. This CDR3 comprises 14 residues. CDR1 is DFQATT and CDR2 is SNEGSKA in the germline V gene (reference sequence). The CDR3 loop reads CSADGDSDNSPLHF. The CDR3 DNA reads TGCAGTGCCGACGGGGATTCTGATAATTCACCCCTCCACTTT.

As regards this clonotype: The junction does not match germline at one end; this may be a read error. The chain is built from TRBV2 and TRBJ2-2, with TRBD2 matching 7 bases. The CDR3 consists of 15 residues. Germline V gene sequence: CDR1 SNHLY, CDR2 FYNNEI. The CDR3 sequence is CASRSSGANAGELFF. Here the CDR3 DNA reads TGTGCCAGCAGATCTAGCGGCGCGAACGCCGGGGAGCTGTTTTTT.

This clonotype was counted at least ten times. The chain carries TRBV20-1 and TRBJ2-5, with TRBD2 identical over 10 bases. J lost 7 bases, V lost 6 bases, and 17 bases had no gene match. Germline CDR1 is DFQATT and CDR2 is SNEGSKA (reference sequence). The CDR3 covers 16 residues. CDR3 loop: CSARTGLAAQVGTQYF. DNA of the CDR3: TGCAGTGCCAGAACCGGACTAGCGGCCCAAGTTGGGACCCAGTACTTC.

This clonotype was found many times. This chain uses TRBV20-1 with TRBJ1-4; D gene ambiguous. Germline V CDR1 and CDR2: DFQATT, SNEGSKA (reference sequence). Trimming shortened V by 2 bases and J by 7 bases, and 20 bases separated the two germline ends. The CDR3 has 16 amino acids. CDR3 DNA sequence: TGCAGTGCTAGATTAATTGTTGGCAGGAAAAGTGAAAAACTGTTTTTT. It encodes CSARLIVGRKSEKLFF.

This clonotype was detected many times. The gene calls are TRBV12-3 or TRBV12-4 and TRBJ1-1; D is perhaps TRBD1 (6 bases). The CDR3 consists of 15 residues. Trimming took 7 bases from V and 8 from J, leaving 23 bases between them. DNA for the CDR3: TGTGCCAGCATCCCTCCGACAGGCCTCCCGACGGAAGCTTTCTTT. Protein sequence: CASIPPTGLPTEAFF.

Many counts were recorded for this clonotype. The gene calls are TRBV11-3 and TRBJ2-7; 10 nucleotides line up with TRBD1. The V gene end was trimmed by 5 bases and the J gene end by 7 bases; junction bases not matched to a gene: 11. The CDR3 contains 15 residues. Germline V gives CDR1 SGHNT, CDR2 YENEEA. The CDR3 region is CASSTLGQGEIEQYF. The CDR3 nucleotides are TGTGCCAGCAGCACCCTCGGACAGGGGGAGATTGAGCAGTACTTC.

This clonotype has at least ten counts. The rearrangement links TRBV6-2 or TRBV6-3 to TRBJ2-7, with 9 bases that match TRBD1. CDR1 and CDR2 (germline): MNHEY, SVGEGT. The CDR3 contains 13 residues. V lost 4 bases to trimming and J lost 6 bases; unmatched junction nucleotides: 4. The chain's CDR3 is CASSFGQGLEQYF. CDR3 DNA sequence: TGTGCCAGCAGTTTCGGACAGGGGCTCGAGCAGTACTTC.

In this sample, this clonotype turned up many times. The CDR3 protein is CASSRPPVRLYGYTF. CDR3 DNA sequence: TGTGCCAGCAGTCGCCCCCCCGTTCGGCTCTATGGCTACACCTTC. This chain joins TRBV6-1 and TRBJ1-2; D ambiguous. Trimming took 5 bases from V and 4 from J, leaving 17 bases between them. The CDR3 is 15 amino acids. Looked up from germline, CDR1 is MNHNS and CDR2 is SASEGT.

This clonotype was seen ten or more times. The chain is built from TRBV27 and TRBJ1-1; D gene unclear. This CDR3 region has 14 residues. Germline V gives CDR1 MNHEY, CDR2 SMNVEV (reference sequence). V dropped 1 base and J dropped 3 bases, with 9 bases sitting between them. The CDR3 DNA reads TGTGCCAGCAGTTTATATGCCGGAGACACTGAAGCTTTCTTT. It yields the protein CASSLYAGDTEAFF.

This clonotype appeared many times. The rearrangement uses TRBV11-2 and TRBJ2-3, with D tentatively TRBD1 or TRBD2 (5 bases each). The V end was cut by 5 bases, the J end by 2 bases, with 17 bases between. The CDR3 has 16 residues. Germline CDR1 is SGHAT and CDR2 is FQNNGV. The CDR3 bases are TGTGCCAGCAGCCGGGGACCCCCTGATTACACAGATACGCAGTATTTT. Translation: CASSRGPPDYTDTQYF.